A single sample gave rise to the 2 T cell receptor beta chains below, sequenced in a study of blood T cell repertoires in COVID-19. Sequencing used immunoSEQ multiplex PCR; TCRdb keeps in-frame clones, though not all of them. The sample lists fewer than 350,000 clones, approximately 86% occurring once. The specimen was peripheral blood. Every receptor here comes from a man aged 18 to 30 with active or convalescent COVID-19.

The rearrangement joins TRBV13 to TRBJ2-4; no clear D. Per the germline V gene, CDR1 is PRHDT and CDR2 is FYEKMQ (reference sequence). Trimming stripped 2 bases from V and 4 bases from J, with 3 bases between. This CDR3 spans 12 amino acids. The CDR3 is CASSLQKNIQYF. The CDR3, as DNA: TGTGCCAGCAGCTTACAAAAAAACATTCAGTACTTC.

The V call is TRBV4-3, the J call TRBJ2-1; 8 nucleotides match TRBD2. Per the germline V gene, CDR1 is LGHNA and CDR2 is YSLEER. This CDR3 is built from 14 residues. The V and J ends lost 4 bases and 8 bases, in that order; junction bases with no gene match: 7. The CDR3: CASSLTGGLDEQFF. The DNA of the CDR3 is TGCGCCAGCAGCCTGACGGGGGGGCTGGATGAGCAGTTCTTC.